The 30 T cell receptor beta chains given below trace back to one sample, sequenced in a study of graft-versus-host responses after intestinal transplantation. No antigen has been assigned to these receptors. Sequencing used immunoSEQ multiplex PCR; TCRdb keeps in-frame clones, though not all of them. The table shows about 120,000 clones, with 90% occurring only once. The input for sequencing was unstimulated CD4+ T cells sorted from spleen or lymph node cells, taken before intestinal transplant. The receptors here all came from a human donor who received an intestinal transplant.

The chain joins TRBV6-1 to TRBJ1-1, with a weak D call TRBD1 (5 bases). Between the trimmed V and J ends, which lost 8 bases and 1 base, there was a span of 11 bases. CDR1 and CDR2 from the germline V gene are MNHNS and SASEGT. This CDR3 comprises 13 residues. The CDR3 nucleotides are TGTGCCAGCTTCTCAGACAGGAACACTGAAGCTTTCTTT. Translating it yields CASFSDRNTEAFF.

The gene calls are TRBV7-2 and TRBJ2-3, with D possibly matching TRBD2 (5 bases). The V end lost 8 bases, the J end lost 2 bases, and 8 bases lay between the germline ends. The length of the CDR3 is 12 residues. CDR1 is SGHTA and CDR2 is FQGNSA in the germline V gene. Here the CDR3 DNA reads TGTGCCAGCGGGAGCTTCACAGATACGCAGTATTTT. Amino acid sequence: CASGSFTDTQYF.

This chain links TRBV11-2 with TRBJ2-1; no firm D call. CDR1 and CDR2 from the germline V gene are SGHAT and FQNNGV. V was trimmed by 1 base and J by 3 bases, leaving 13 bases between them. The CDR3 covers 16 residues. CDR3 protein: CASSLVSGSGYNEQFF. Here the CDR3 DNA reads TGTGCCAGCAGCTTAGTATCTGGGTCGGGCTACAATGAGCAGTTCTTC.

Concerning this clone itself: At the DNA level, this CDR3 is encoded by other sequences in the same sample as well. The rearrangement uses TRBV5-1 and TRBJ2-3; possibly TRBD2 for D (5 bases). Trimming stripped 0 bases from V and 0 bases from J, with 5 bases between. The CDR3 runs to 14 residues. The germline V gene encodes CDR1 SGHRS and CDR2 YFSETQ. Here the CDR3 reads CASSLGGSTDTQYF. Here the CDR3 DNA reads TGCGCCAGCAGCTTGGGCGGGAGCACAGATACGCAGTATTTT.

The rearrangement links TRBV7-9 to TRBJ2-5, with TRBD2 matching 11 bases. Germline-derived CDR1 and CDR2 are SEHNR and FQNEAQ (reference sequence). The CDR3 is made up of 16 amino acids. Trimming took 5 bases from V and 5 from J; bases not matched to a gene: 10. The CDR3 loop is CASSEYSGGARETQYF. DNA of the CDR3: TGTGCCAGCAGCGAATATAGCGGGGGGGCTCGGGAGACCCAGTACTTC.

The V call is TRBV19, the J call TRBJ2-6; a possible D gene is TRBD2 (6 bases). V was clipped by 3 bases and J by 2 bases, with 8 bases between them. The CDR3 sequence is 15 residues long. Germline V CDR1 and CDR2: LNHDA, SQIVND (reference sequence). The CDR3 coding sequence is TGTGCCAGTAGTATGGGGGGAACTGGGGCCAACGTCCTGACTTTC. It yields the protein CASSMGGTGANVLTF. The variable domain in full, completed from reference TRBV19 and TRBJ2-6, reads DGGITQSPKYLFRKEGQNVTLSCEQNLNHDAMYWYRQDPGQGLRLIYYSQIVNDFQKGDIAEGYSVSREKKESFPLTVTSAQKNPTAFYLCASSMGGTGANVLTFGAGSRLTVL.

This clone was seen repeatedly, ten times or more. J is TRBJ1-2 and V is TRBV2; D might be TRBD1 (6 bases). Germline V CDR1 and CDR2: SNHLY, FYNNEI. V was cut by 6 bases and J by 2 bases, with 10 bases left in between. CDR3 size: 13 residues. The CDR3 nucleotides are TGTGCCAGCAGCCGGACAGCCAACTATGGCTACACCTTC. Its translation: CASSRTANYGYTF.

The genes are TRBV11-2 and TRBJ1-3; unclear D gene. V was trimmed by 4 bases and J by 0 bases, leaving 16 bases between them. This CDR3 has 17 amino acids. The germline CDR1 and CDR2 sequences are SGHAT and FQNNGV. CDR3 bases: TGTGCCAGCAGCTCTTTTTATGGCCCTTCCTCTGGAAACACCATATATTTT. Its translation: CASSSFYGPSSGNTIYF.

This sequence joins TRBV19 and TRBJ2-1; no clear D. CDR1 LNHDA and CDR2 SQIVND come from the germline V gene (reference sequence). The V gene lost 5 bases and the J gene lost 0 bases, with 11 bases spanning the gap. CDR3 size: 15 residues. The DNA for the CDR3 is TGTGCCAGTAGTTCGATGCTGAGCTCCTACAATGAGCAGTTCTTC. This translates into CASSSMLSSYNEQFF.

The V gene is TRBV29-1, the J gene TRBJ2-1; 7 nucleotides agree with TRBD1. V was clipped by 3 bases and J by 4 bases; unmatched bases: 12. Germline V gene data show CDR1 as SQVTM and CDR2 as ANQGSEA. The CDR3 has 16 amino acids. This chain's CDR3 is CSVDNWGRGKYNEQFF. The CDR3 nucleotides are TGCAGCGTTGATAACTGGGGCAGGGGGAAGTACAATGAGCAGTTCTTC.

This sequence joins TRBV5-5 and TRBJ1-2; tentative D call: TRBD1 (5 bases). V dropped 0 bases and J dropped 8 bases, with 11 bases sitting between them. This CDR3 is built from 13 residues. Germline V gene data show CDR1 as SGHKS and CDR2 as YYEKEE (reference sequence). CDR3 amino acids: CASSLEAGKGYTF. The CDR3, as DNA: TGTGCCAGCAGCTTGGAGGCAGGGAAAGGCTACACCTTC.

This rearrangement joins TRBV5-4 to TRBJ2-3; TRBD2 matches at 12 bases. Germline V CDR1 and CDR2: SGHNT, YYREEE (reference sequence). This CDR3 is 20 amino acids long. After removal of 2 bases from V and 0 bases from J, the junction contained 13 bases not matched to a gene. CDR3 sequence reads: CASSFGGLAGIPISTDTQYF. The CDR3 region has the DNA TGTGCCAGCAGCTTTGGGGGACTAGCGGGCATACCTATTAGCACAGATACGCAGTATTTT.

V and J are TRBV6-1 and TRBJ2-5, with D tentatively TRBD1 (6 bases). The J call may be mistaken, given a closer DNA end match to TRBJ2-7. Germline V lookup: CDR1 MNHNS, CDR2 SASEGT. This CDR3 contains 14 residues. CDR3 in DNA: TGTGCCAGCAGTTCCTTTTGGGGGCACAACGAGCAGTACTTC. It translates to CASSSFWGHNEQYF.

The rearrangement joins TRBV30 to TRBJ2-3; D unresolved. CDR3 size: 12 residues. Germline CDR1 GTSNPN, CDR2 SVGIG (reference sequence). Trimming removed 3 bases from V and 4 bases from J, with 8 bases in between. The CDR3 protein is CAWRVSPDTQYF. CDR3 in DNA: TGTGCCTGGAGGGTTAGCCCAGATACGCAGTATTTT.

The V gene is TRBV28, the J gene TRBJ2-7, with 7 bases aligning to TRBD2. CDR3 length equals 13 residues. Germline V gene sequence: CDR1 MDHEN, CDR2 SYDVKM. J gave up 5 bases and V 7 bases, and 8 bases lay outside the gene matches. The CDR3 DNA follows: TGTGCCAGCACGGTGGGAGGGCCAAACGAGCAGTACTTC. Translating it yields CASTVGGPNEQYF.

This clone was seen only a few times. The chain joins TRBV29-1 to TRBJ2-1, with a tentative D call TRBD2 (6 bases). V was shortened by 6 bases and J by 9 bases, with 9 bases between the two germline ends. CDR1 and CDR2 from the germline V gene are SQVTM and ANQGSEA. This CDR3 has 10 amino acids. The CDR3 sequence is CSVGTFEQFF. Here the CDR3 DNA reads TGCAGCGTCGGGACTTTTGAGCAGTTCTTC.

The chain employs TRBV11-2 and TRBJ1-1; D perhaps matches TRBD1 (5 bases). Trimming left V 5 bases short and J 1 base short, with 8 bases between. Germline V gene sequence: CDR1 SGHAT, CDR2 FQNNGV. CDR3 length: 13 amino acids. This CDR3 is CASSRTSNTEAFF. The CDR3 DNA reads TGTGCCAGCAGCAGGACATCGAACACTGAAGCTTTCTTT.

The V gene is TRBV6-1, the J gene TRBJ2-7; unclear D gene. This CDR3 region has 10 residues. Trimming cost V 9 bases and J 7 bases, with 10 bases left between them. Germline V lookup: CDR1 MNHNS, CDR2 SASEGT. The CDR3 sequence: CASPGVEQYF. In nucleotides, the CDR3 is TGTGCCAGTCCCGGTGTGGAGCAGTACTTC.

The rearrangement uses TRBV21-1 and TRBJ2-7; the table's D gene call, TRBD1, was not cross checked with the DNA. TRBV21-1 is annotated as a pseudogene. CDR3 length equals 15 residues. CDR3 bases: TGTGCCAGCAGCAAACGAGGGGGTAGCTCCTACGAGCAGTACTTC. This encodes CASSKRGGSSYEQYF.

This chain uses TRBV2 with TRBJ1-2; 9 bases align to TRBD1. The germline V gene has CDR1 SNHLY and CDR2 FYNNEI. The CDR3 extends over 13 amino acids. V lost 6 bases, J lost 6 bases, and 5 bases stayed unmatched. In nucleotides, the CDR3 is TGTGCCAGCAGGGGGACAGGGAGCAATGGCTACACCTTC. It yields the protein CASRGTGSNGYTF.

In its sample, this clone was seen once. This CDR3 is CAWSEGPGNTIYF. The CDR3 DNA reads as TGTGCCTGGAGTGAGGGGCCTGGAAACACCATATATTTT. This chain uses TRBV30 with TRBJ1-3; possible D gene TRBD1, 5 bases. V gave up 1 base and J gave up 2 bases, with 6 bases separating them. This CDR3 comprises 13 residues. Germline V gives CDR1 GTSNPN, CDR2 SVGIG (reference sequence).

The genes are TRBV5-1 and TRBJ1-2; D is undetermined. Germline assignment: CDR1 SGHRS and CDR2 YFSETQ. With 0 bases removed from V and 6 bases from J, the gap between germline ends came to 6 bases. The CDR3 is made up of 12 amino acids. The CDR3 reads CASSLDSNGYTF. Written as DNA, the CDR3 is TGCGCCAGCAGCTTGGACAGTAATGGCTACACCTTC.

This chain uses TRBV2 with TRBJ2-5; no definite D call. CDR1 and CDR2 (germline): SNHLY, FYNNEI. Trimming shortened V by 7 bases and J by 3 bases, and 15 bases separated the two germline ends. This CDR3 has 14 amino acids. The CDR3 here is CASKFGEAKETQYF. The CDR3 nucleotides are TGTGCCAGCAAATTTGGAGAAGCTAAAGAGACCCAGTACTTC.

This clone was observed a few times. The chain is built from TRBV29-1 and TRBJ1-2, with 10 bases that match TRBD1. V lost 4 bases to trimming and J lost 4 bases; unmatched junction nucleotides: 0. The CDR3 runs to 12 residues. The germline V gene has CDR1 SQVTM and CDR2 ANQGSEA. The CDR3 spells CSVGTGGYGYTF. The CDR3 DNA reads TGCAGCGTTGGGACAGGGGGCTATGGCTACACCTTC.

CDR3 sequence: CASSSGLAGGTYEQYF. DNA for the CDR3: TGTGCCAGCAGCTCGGGACTAGCGGGGGGAACCTACGAGCAGTACTTC. J is TRBJ2-7 and V is TRBV7-2; TRBD2 matches 15 bases. The CDR3 covers 16 residues. Germline loops: CDR1 SGHTA, CDR2 FQGNSA. After removal of 4 bases from V and 2 bases from J, the junction contained 3 bases not matched to a gene.

The chain joins TRBV5-4 to TRBJ1-2; 9 bases agree with TRBD1. Germline CDR1 SGHNT, CDR2 YYREEE (reference sequence). The CDR3 extends over 14 amino acids. The V segment lost 4 bases and the J segment 3 bases; nucleotides outside the gene matches: 4. The CDR3 DNA follows: TGTGCCAGCAGCCCGAGGACAGGGGACTATGGCTACACCTTC. Its translation is CASSPRTGDYGYTF.

This clone has a single count. This chain joins TRBV10-3 and TRBJ2-2; D possibly corresponds to TRBD1 (6 bases). The CDR3 contains 13 residues. Germline-derived CDR1 and CDR2 are ENHRY and SYGVKD. Trimming removed 6 bases at V and 7 bases at J, with 12 bases between. Written as DNA, the CDR3 is TGTGCCATCAGGACCCGGGACAACGGGGAGCTGTTTTTT. Translating gives CAIRTRDNGELFF.

V and J are TRBV28 and TRBJ2-3; D gene unclear. In germline, CDR1 is MDHEN, CDR2 SYDVKM. The germline V and J ends were trimmed by 11 bases and 2 bases, with 14 bases remaining between them. The CDR3 totals 13 residues. CDR3 loop: CACSAGNTDTQYF. The CDR3 nucleotides read TGTGCCTGCTCGGCAGGAAACACAGATACGCAGTATTTT. Complete variable domain (other parts from reference TRBV28 and TRBJ2-3): DVKVTQSSRYLVKRTGEKVFLECVQDMDHENMFWYRQDPGLGLRLIYFSYDVKMKEKGDIPEGYSVSREKKERFSLILESASTNQTSMYLCACSAGNTDTQYFGPGTRLTVL.

This chain links TRBV6-1 with TRBJ2-5, with TRBD2 as a possible D gene (5 bases). Germline loops: CDR1 MNHNS, CDR2 SASEGT. Trimming pared 4 bases from V and 5 bases from J, leaving 11 bases between. The CDR3 contains 13 residues. This CDR3 is CASSARVRETQYF. In DNA, the CDR3 is TGTGCCAGCAGTGCGCGGGTGCGGGAGACCCAGTACTTC.

This chain uses TRBV19 with TRBJ2-2; TRBD2 aligns across 9 bases. Germline CDR1 reads LNHDA; CDR2 reads SQIVND (reference sequence). The CDR3 length is 15 residues. V gave up 8 bases and J gave up 3 bases; unmatched junction bases: 7. The CDR3 protein is CASGRSGGYTGELFF. For the CDR3, the DNA is TGTGCCAGTGGGAGAAGCGGGGGGTACACCGGGGAGCTGTTTTTT.